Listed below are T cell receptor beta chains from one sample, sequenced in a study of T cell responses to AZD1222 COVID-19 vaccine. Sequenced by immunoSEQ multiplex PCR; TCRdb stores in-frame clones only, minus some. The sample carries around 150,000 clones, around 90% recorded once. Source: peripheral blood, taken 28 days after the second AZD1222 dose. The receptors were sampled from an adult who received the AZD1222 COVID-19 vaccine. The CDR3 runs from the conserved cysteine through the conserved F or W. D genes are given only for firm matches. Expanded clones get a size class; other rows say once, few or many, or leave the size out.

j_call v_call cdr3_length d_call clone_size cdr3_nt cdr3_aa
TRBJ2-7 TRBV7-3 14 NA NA TGTGCCAGCAGCCCACAAGGACAAGCCTACGAGCAGTACTTC CASSPQGQAYEQYF
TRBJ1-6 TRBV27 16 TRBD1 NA TGTGCCAGCAGTTTGCGGACAGGGGCGTATAATTCACCCCTCCACTTT CASSLRTGAYNSPLHF
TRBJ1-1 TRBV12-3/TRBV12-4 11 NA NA TGTGCCAGCAGTTTCAGGGATGAAGCTTTCTTT CASSFRDEAFF
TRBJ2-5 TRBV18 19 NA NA TGTGCCAGCTCACCAGAGCCCACCAGGAACCGCTTAAGCCAAGAGACCCAGTACTTC CASSPEPTRNRLSQETQYF
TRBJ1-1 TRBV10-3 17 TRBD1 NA TGTGCCATCAGTGGAGGGGGACAGGGACCGGTGGGCACTGAAGCTTTCTTT CAISGGGQGPVGTEAFF
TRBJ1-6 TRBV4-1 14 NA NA TGCGCCAGCAGCCAGGAGGGTTATAATTCACCCCTCCACTTT CASSQEGYNSPLHF
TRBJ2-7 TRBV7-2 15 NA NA TGTGCCAGCAGCTGGGGCGGGGAACCCTCCTACGAGCAGTACTTC CASSWGGEPSYEQYF
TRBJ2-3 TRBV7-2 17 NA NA TGTGCCAGCAGCTTAGTACAGGTCCCCTCCCTCACAGATACGCAGTATTTT CASSLVQVPSLTDTQYF
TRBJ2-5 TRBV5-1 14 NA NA TGCGCCAGCAGCTTGTCCGCGAGCGAGGAGACCCAGTACTTC CASSLSASEETQYF
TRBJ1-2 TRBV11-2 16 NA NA TGTGCCAGCACCTCTGGTTACACTTGGACGAGTGACGGCTACACCTTC CASTSGYTWTSDGYTF
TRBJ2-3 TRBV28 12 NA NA TGTGCCAGCAGTTGGGGCGCAGATACGCAGTATTTT CASSWGADTQYF
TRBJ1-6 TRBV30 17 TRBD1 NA TGTGCCTGGAGTGCACCGGGACAGTTCTCCTATAATTCACCCCTCCACTTT CAWSAPGQFSYNSPLHF
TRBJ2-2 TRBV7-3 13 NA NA TGTGCCAGCAGCTTAACAGGCCGCGGGGAGCTGTTTTTT CASSLTGRGELFF
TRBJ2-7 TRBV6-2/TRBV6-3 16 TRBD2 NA TGTGCCAGCAGTTACTCCAGCGGGAGTCTGTCCTACGAGCAGTACTTC CASSYSSGSLSYEQYF
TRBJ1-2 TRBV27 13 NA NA TGTGCCAGCAGCCAGGGAGGGTTACGGGGCTACACCTTC CASSQGGLRGYTF
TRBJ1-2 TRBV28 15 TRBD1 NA TGTGCCAGCAGAGAAGCGGGACAGACTAACTATGGCTACACCTTC CASREAGQTNYGYTF
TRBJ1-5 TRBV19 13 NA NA TGTGCCAGTAGTATCTCGGGGACGGGGCCCCAGCATTTT CASSISGTGPQHF
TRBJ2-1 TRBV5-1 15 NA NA TGCGCCAGCAGCTTGGAAACGGGCTCCTACAATGAGCAGTTCTTC CASSLETGSYNEQFF
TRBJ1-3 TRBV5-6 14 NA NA TGTGCCAGCAGCCGGGGAGTCTCTGGAAACACCATATATTTT CASSRGVSGNTIYF
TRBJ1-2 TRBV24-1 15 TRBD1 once TGTGCCACCAGTGATCGAGGACAGGTATCGGATGGCTACACCTTC CATSDRGQVSDGYTF
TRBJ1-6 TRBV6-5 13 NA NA TGTGCCGGGAGCCGGACTCGTAATTCACCCCTCCACTTT CAGSRTRNSPLHF
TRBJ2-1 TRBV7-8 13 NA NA TGTGCCAGCAGCTTTGCCACATACAATGAGCAGTTCTTC CASSFATYNEQFF
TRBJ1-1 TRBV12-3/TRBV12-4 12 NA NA TGTGCCAGCAGTTTAGCAGACCTTGAAGCTTTCTTT CASSLADLEAFF
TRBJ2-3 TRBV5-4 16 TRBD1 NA TGTGCCAGCAGACTGACAGGGACAGGGCCCACAGATACGCAGTATTTT CASRLTGTGPTDTQYF
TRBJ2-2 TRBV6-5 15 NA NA TGTGCCAGCAGTTACTTGGGACAGAACACCGGGGAGCTGTTTTTT CASSYLGQNTGELFF
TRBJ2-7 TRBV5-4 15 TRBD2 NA TGTGCCAGCAGCCGCGGGACTAGCGGGAGCTACGAGCAGTACTTC CASSRGTSGSYEQYF
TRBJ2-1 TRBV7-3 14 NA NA TGTGCCAGCAGCTTAAACTACCCCAACAATGAGCAGTTCTTC CASSLNYPNNEQFF
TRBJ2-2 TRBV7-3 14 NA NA TGTGCCAGCAGCTCCGGGGGGAACACCGGGGAGCTGTTTTTT CASSSGGNTGELFF
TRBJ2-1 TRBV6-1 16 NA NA TGTGCCAGCAGTGCCCGGGAGACCGAGATATATCGAGAGCAGTTCTTC CASSARETEIYREQFF
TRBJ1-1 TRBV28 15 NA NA TGTGCCAGCAGCCGCAGTTGGCGCGGGGACACTGAAGCTTTCTTT CASSRSWRGDTEAFF
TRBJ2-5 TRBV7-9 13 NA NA TGTGCCAGCAGCTTGGCCGTTATTAGAGCTCCGTACTTC CASSLAVIRAPYF
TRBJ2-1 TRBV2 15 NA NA TGTGCCAGCAGTCCTTTTGGCGGGAAAGACAATGAGCAGTTCTTC CASSPFGGKDNEQFF
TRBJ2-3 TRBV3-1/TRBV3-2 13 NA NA TGTGCCAGCAGCCAAGTTGTAACAGATACGCAGTATTTT CASSQVVTDTQYF
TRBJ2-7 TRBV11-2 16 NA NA TGTGCCAGCAGCTTAGATCTCGGTACGGTCTCCTACGAGCAGTACTTC CASSLDLGTVSYEQYF
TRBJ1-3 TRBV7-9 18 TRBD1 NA TGTGCCAGCAGCTTAAATTTCTGGGACAGGGGGCTTGGAAACACCATATATTTT CASSLNFWDRGLGNTIYF
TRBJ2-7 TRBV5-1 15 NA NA TGCGCCAGCACCTTAAACCGGGACACCTCCTACGAGCAGTACTTC CASTLNRDTSYEQYF
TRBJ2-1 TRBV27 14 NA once TGTGCCAGCAGTTTAGAGGGAACCTACAATGAGCAGTTCTTC CASSLEGTYNEQFF
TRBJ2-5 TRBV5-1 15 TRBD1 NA TGCGCCAGCAGCTTCCTACAGGGGGGACAAGAGACCCAGTACTTC CASSFLQGGQETQYF
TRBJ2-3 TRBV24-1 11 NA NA TGTGCCACCAGTTCCGTAAATACGCAGTATTTT CATSSVNTQYF
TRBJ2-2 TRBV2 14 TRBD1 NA TGTGCCAACGGTGGACAGGGTGGTCACGGGGAGCTGTTTTTT CANGGQGGHGELFF
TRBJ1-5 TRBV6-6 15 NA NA TGTGCCAGCAGCGCGCCGGGGGCGTGGAATCAGCCCCAGCATTTT CASSAPGAWNQPQHF
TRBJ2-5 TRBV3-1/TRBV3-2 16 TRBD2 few TGTGCCAGCAGCCTTCGTAGCGGGAGGGTCTCAGAGACCCAGTACTTC CASSLRSGRVSETQYF